This T cell receptor beta chain was identified in a study of blood T cell repertoires in COVID-19. About the research overall: Specimens from acute and convalescent COVID-19 originated in the United States, Italy and Spain. Sources were T cells, B-cell-depleted T cells, or PBMCs; the material itself was cDNA or gDNA.

The CDR3 has 16 amino acids. Germline loops: CDR1 SGDLS, CDR2 YYNGEE. V lost 5 bases, J lost 5 bases, and 13 bases stayed unmatched. Original processing notes: From reference gene primer amplification, estimates of nucleated cell counts were derived. The data were produced by immunoSEQ multiplex PCR, yet TCRdb's version contains in-frame clones alone and is incomplete. V, J and clone size are those of that table, while D and trimming were read from the DNA. The sample carries under 95,000 clones, 82% recorded once. The rearrangement joins TRBV9 to TRBJ2-5, with 9 bases identical to TRBD2. The TCR originated in a woman aged 80 or older with acute or convalescent COVID-19. The sequencing input was peripheral blood. The CDR3 spells CASSPTPSGVRETQYF. CDR3 coding DNA: TGTGCCAGCAGTCCTACTCCTAGCGGGGTAAGGGAGACCCAGTACTTC.